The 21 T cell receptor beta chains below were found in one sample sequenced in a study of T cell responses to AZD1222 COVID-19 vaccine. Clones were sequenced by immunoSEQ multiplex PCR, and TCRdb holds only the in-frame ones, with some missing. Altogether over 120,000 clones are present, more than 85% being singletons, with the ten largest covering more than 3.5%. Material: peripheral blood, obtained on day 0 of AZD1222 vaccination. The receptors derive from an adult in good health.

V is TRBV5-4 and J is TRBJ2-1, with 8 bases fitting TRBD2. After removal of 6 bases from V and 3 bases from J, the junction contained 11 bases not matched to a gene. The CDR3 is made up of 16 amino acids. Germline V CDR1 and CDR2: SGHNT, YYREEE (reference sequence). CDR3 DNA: TGTGCCAGCACCCTCGGGGGGACTAGGTTCTACAATGAGCAGTTCTTC. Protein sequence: CASTLGGTRFYNEQFF. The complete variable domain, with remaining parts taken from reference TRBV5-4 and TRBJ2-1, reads ETGVTQSPTHLIKTRGQQVTLRCSSQSGHNTVSWYQQALGQGPQFIFQYYREEENGRGNFPPRFSGLQFPNYSSELNVNALELDDSALYLCASTLGGTRFYNEQFFGPGTRLTVL.

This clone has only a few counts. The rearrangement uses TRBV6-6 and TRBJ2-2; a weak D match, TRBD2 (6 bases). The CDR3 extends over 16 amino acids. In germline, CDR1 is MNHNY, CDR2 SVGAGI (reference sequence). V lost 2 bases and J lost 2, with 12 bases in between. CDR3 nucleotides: TGTGCCAGCAGTTACCCATCCGGGAGAAACACCGGGGAGCTGTTTTTT. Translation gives CASSYPSGRNTGELFF.

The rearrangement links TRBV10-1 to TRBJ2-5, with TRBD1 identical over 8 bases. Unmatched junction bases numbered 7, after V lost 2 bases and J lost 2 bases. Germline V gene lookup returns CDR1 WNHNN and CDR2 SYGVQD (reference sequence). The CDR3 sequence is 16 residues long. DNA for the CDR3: TGCGCCAGCAGTGAGGACGGACAGGGTTTACAAGAGACCCAGTACTTC. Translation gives CASSEDGQGLQETQYF.

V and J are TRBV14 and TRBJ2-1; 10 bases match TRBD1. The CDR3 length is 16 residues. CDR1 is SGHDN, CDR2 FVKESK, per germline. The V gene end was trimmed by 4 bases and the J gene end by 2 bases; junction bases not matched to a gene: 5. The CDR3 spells CASSLPGTGAYNEQFF. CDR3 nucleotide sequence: TGTGCCAGCAGCCTCCCCGGGACAGGGGCCTACAATGAGCAGTTCTTC.

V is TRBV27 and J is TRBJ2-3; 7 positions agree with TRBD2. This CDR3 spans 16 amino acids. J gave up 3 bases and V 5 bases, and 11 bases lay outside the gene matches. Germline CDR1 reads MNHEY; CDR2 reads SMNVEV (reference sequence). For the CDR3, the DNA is TGTGCCAGCAGTCACCTCCGACTAGCCCCGACAGATACGCAGTATTTT. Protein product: CASSHLRLAPTDTQYF.

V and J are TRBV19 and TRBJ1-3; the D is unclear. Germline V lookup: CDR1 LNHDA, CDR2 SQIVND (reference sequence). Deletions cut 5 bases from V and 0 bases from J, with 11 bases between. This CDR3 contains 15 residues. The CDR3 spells CASSFRTGSGNTIYF. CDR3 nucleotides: TGTGCCAGTAGTTTTCGGACTGGCTCTGGAAACACCATATATTTT.

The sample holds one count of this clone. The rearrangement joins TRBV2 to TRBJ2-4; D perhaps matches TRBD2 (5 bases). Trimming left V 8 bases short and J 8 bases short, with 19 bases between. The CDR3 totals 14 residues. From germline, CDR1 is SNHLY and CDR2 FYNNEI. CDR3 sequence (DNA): TGTGCCAGCGGAGCACCGGTCCAGAGGGACATTCAGTACTTC. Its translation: CASGAPVQRDIQYF.

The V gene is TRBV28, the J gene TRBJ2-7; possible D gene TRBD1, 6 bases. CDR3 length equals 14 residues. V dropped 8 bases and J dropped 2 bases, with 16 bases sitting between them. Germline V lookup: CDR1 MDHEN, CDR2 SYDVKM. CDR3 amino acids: CASSRGSLTYEQYF. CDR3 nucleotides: TGTGCCAGCTCAAGGGGGAGTCTGACCTACGAGCAGTACTTC.

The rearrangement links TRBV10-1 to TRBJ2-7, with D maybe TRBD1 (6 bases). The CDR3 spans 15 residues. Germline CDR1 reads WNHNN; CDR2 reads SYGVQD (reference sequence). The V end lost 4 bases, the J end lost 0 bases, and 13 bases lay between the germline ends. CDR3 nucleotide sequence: TGCGCCAGCAGTGGGGGACAACTGGGCTCCTACGAGCAGTACTTC. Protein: CASSGGQLGSYEQYF.

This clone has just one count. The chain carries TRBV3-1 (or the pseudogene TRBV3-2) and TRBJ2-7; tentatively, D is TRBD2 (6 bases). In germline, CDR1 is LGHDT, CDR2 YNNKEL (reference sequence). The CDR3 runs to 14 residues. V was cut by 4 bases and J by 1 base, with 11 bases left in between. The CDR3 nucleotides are TGTGCCAGCAGCCCTCGGAGGGTTTCCTACGAGCAGTACTTC. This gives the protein CASSPRRVSYEQYF.

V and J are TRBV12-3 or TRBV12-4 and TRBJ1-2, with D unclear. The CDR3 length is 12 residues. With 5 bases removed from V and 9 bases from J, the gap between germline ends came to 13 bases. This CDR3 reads CASSPRAESYTF. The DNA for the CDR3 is TGTGCCAGCAGTCCCCGCGCTGAAAGCTACACCTTC.

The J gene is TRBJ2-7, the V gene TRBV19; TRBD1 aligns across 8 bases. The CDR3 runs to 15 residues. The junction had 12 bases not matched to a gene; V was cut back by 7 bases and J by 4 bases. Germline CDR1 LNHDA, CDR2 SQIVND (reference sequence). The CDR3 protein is CASTLGGTGGYEQYF. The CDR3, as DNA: TGTGCCAGTACCCTAGGTGGGACAGGCGGTTACGAGCAGTACTTC.

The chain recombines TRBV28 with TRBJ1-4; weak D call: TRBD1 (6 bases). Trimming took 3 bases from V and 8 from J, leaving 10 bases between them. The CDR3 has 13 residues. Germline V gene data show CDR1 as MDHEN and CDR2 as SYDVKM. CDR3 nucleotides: TGTGCCAGCAGTTTGCAGGGGCACGAAAAACTGTTTTTT. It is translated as CASSLQGHEKLFF.

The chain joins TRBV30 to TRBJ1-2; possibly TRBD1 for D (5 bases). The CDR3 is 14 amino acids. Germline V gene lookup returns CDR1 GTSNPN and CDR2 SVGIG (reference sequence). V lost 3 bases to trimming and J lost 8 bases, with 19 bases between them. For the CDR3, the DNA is TGTGCCTGGAGGTCAGAGGGACGTGGGTCAGGCTACACCTTC. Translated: CAWRSEGRGSGYTF.

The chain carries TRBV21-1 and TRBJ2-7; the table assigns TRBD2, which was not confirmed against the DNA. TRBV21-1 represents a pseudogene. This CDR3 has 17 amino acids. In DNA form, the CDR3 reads TGTGCCAGCAGCAAACCCCGGACTAGCGGGTACTCCTACGAGCAGTACTTC. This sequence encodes CASSKPRTSGYSYEQYF.

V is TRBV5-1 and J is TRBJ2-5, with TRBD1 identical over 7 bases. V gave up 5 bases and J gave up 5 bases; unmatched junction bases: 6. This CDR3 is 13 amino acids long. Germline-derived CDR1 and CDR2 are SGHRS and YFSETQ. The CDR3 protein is CASSRRGLETQYF. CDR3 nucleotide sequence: TGCGCCAGCAGTCGTAGGGGGCTCGAGACCCAGTACTTC. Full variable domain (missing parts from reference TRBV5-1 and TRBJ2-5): KAGVTQTPRYLIKTRGQQVTLSCSPISGHRSVSWYQQTPGQGLQFLFEYFSETQRNKGNFPGRFSGRQFSNSRSEMNVSTLELGDSALYLCASSRRGLETQYFGPGTRLLVL.

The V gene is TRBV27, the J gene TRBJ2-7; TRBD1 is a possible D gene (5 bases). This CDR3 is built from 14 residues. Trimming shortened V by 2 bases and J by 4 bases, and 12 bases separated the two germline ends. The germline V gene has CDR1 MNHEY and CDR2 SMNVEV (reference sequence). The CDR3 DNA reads TGTGCCAGCAGTTTAAGCCAGGGTGGTTACGAGCAGTACTTC. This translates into CASSLSQGGYEQYF.

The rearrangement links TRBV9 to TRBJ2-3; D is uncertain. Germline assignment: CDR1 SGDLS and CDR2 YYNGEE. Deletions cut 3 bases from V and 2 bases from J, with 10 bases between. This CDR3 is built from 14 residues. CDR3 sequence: CASSDTQITDTQYF. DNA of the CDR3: TGTGCCAGCAGCGATACGCAGATCACAGATACGCAGTATTTT.

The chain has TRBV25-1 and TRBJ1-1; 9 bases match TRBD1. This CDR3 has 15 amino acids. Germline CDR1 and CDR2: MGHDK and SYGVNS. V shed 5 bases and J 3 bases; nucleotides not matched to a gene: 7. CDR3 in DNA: TGTGCCAGCAGTTTGCGGACAGGGGATGACACTGAAGCTTTCTTT. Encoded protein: CASSLRTGDDTEAFF.

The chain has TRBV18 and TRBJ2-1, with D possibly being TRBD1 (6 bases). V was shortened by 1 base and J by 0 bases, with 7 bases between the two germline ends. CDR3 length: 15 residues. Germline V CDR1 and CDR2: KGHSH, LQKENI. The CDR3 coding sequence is TGTGCCAGCTCACCACAGGGGGTCTCCTACAATGAGCAGTTCTTC. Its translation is CASSPQGVSYNEQFF. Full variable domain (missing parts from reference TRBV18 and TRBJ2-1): NAGVMQNPRHLVRRRGQEARLRCSPMKGHSHVYWYRQLPEEGLKFMVYLQKENIIDESGMPKERFSAEFPKEGPSILRIQQVVRGDSAAYFCASSPQGVSYNEQFFGPGTRLTVL.

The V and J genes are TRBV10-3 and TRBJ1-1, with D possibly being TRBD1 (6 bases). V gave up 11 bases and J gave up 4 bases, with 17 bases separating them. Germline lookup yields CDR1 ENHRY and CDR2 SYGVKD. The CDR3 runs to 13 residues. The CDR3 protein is CAFSRGSGTEAFF. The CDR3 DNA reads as TGTGCCTTCTCCAGGGGAAGCGGCACTGAAGCTTTCTTT.